The 11 T cell receptor beta chains reported below all come from one sample, sequenced in a study of control samples from healthy donors and cancer patients. The assay was immunoSEQ multiplex PCR, and TCRdb's table has in-frame clones only and misses some. The table records tens of thousands of clones, roughly 89% of them present only once. The specimen sequenced was PBMCs. Receptor source: a woman aged 55-69 years with head and neck cancer.

V gene TRBV6-4 combines with J gene TRBJ2-6, with no clear D. Trimming took 8 bases from V and 1 from J, leaving 6 bases between them. Germline assignment: CDR1 MRHNA and CDR2 SNTAGT. The length of the CDR3 is 13 residues. The CDR3 DNA reads TGTGCCAGCCGAGCTTCTGGGGCCAACGTCCTGACTTTC. Its protein product is CASRASGANVLTF.

The chain combines TRBV10-2 with TRBJ1-2; no definite D call. The germline V gene encodes CDR1 WSHSY and CDR2 SAAADI. Trimming removed 7 bases at V and 6 bases at J, with 15 bases between. This CDR3 contains 13 residues. As DNA, the CDR3 is TGCGCCAGCAACCCGAGAGTAGGGCATGGCTACACCTTC. Protein product: CASNPRVGHGYTF.

This chain links TRBV6-2 or TRBV6-3 with TRBJ2-6, with TRBD1 identical over 8 bases. V lost 6 bases and J lost 0; bases outside the gene matches: 7. CDR3 length: 17 residues. Per germline, CDR1 MNHEY and CDR2 SVGEGT. The CDR3 reads CASRPLDRDSGANVLTF. In DNA form, the CDR3 reads TGTGCCAGCAGGCCTCTGGACAGGGACTCTGGGGCCAACGTCCTGACTTTC.

This clone showed up just a few times. The chain employs TRBV10-3 and TRBJ2-7; possibly TRBD2 for D (6 bases). Trimming pared 0 bases from V and 4 bases from J, leaving 7 bases between. CDR1 is ENHRY, CDR2 SYGVKD, per germline. The CDR3 length is 13 residues. The CDR3 DNA reads as TGTGCCATCAGTGAGTCCGGGGGATACGAGCAGTACTTC. Its protein is CAISESGGYEQYF.

This rearrangement joins TRBV5-4 to TRBJ2-3; D remains unclear. Between the trimmed V and J ends, which lost 4 bases and 2 bases, there was a span of 11 bases. CDR1 and CDR2 (germline): SGHNT, YYREEE (reference sequence). CDR3 length equals 14 residues. The CDR3 loop reads CASSVRTPTDTQYF. In nucleotides, the CDR3 is TGTGCCAGCAGCGTCCGCACTCCCACAGATACGCAGTATTTT.

The gene calls are TRBV13 and TRBJ2-3, with 10 bases fitting TRBD2. Losses at the gene ends were 0 bases for V and 4 bases for J; bases not matched to a gene: 7. This CDR3 has 17 residues. CDR1 and CDR2 (germline): PRHDT, FYEKMQ (reference sequence). The CDR3 protein is CASSLGRAGGRADTQYF. Written as DNA, the CDR3 is TGTGCCAGCAGCTTAGGCCGAGCGGGAGGGCGAGCAGATACGCAGTATTTT. The whole variable domain, filled in from reference TRBV13 and TRBJ2-3, reads AAGVIQSPRHLIKEKRETATLKCYPIPRHDTVYWYQQGPGQDPQFLISFYEKMQSDKGSIPDRFSAQQFSDYHSELNMSSLELGDSALYFCASSLGRAGGRADTQYFGPGTRLTVL.

The genes are TRBV6-1 and TRBJ2-1; D might be TRBD2 (6 bases). V gave up 0 bases and J gave up 0 bases, with 18 bases separating them. Germline V gene lookup returns CDR1 MNHNS and CDR2 SASEGT. CDR3 length: 19 amino acids. The CDR3 spells CASSEARDFFPSSYNEQFF. CDR3 nucleotide sequence: TGTGCCAGCAGTGAAGCGCGGGACTTTTTTCCGAGCTCCTACAATGAGCAGTTCTTC.

The chain couples TRBV9 to TRBJ2-3; D may be TRBD2 (5 bases). The CDR3 is 15 residues long. In germline, CDR1 is SGDLS, CDR2 YYNGEE. V lost 4 bases to trimming and J lost 2 bases, with 14 bases between them. The CDR3 sequence is CASSLSGTYTDTQYF. In DNA form, the CDR3 reads TGTGCCAGCAGCTTGAGCGGTACCTACACAGATACGCAGTATTTT.

The V call is TRBV29-1, the J call TRBJ2-1; possibly TRBD2 for D (5 bases). V shed 0 bases and J shed 6 bases, with 15 bases lying between them. Germline CDR1 and CDR2: SQVTM and ANQGSEA. The CDR3 extends over 15 amino acids. The CDR3 DNA reads TGCAGCGTTGAAGATTCCGGACTCAGGTCCAATGAGCAGTTCTTC. It translates to CSVEDSGLRSNEQFF.

V usage is TRBV19 and J usage is TRBJ2-7; no firm D call. The CDR3 runs to 15 residues. Between the trimmed V and J ends, which lost 4 bases and 0 bases, there was a span of 13 bases. CDR1 is LNHDA and CDR2 is SQIVND in the germline V gene (reference sequence). CDR3 nucleotides: TGTGCCAGTAGTAGCGCAGACATAGCCTCCTACGAGCAGTACTTC. It yields the protein CASSSADIASYEQYF.

The V gene is TRBV6-1, the J gene TRBJ2-3; possibly TRBD2 for D (6 bases). V gave up 3 bases and J gave up 5 bases, with 12 bases separating them. Germline V CDR1 and CDR2: MNHNS, SASEGT. This CDR3 is 14 amino acids long. CDR3 sequence (DNA): TGTGCCAGCAGTGATTACCGTAGCGGAGATACGCAGTATTTT. Translated, it gives CASSDYRSGDTQYF.